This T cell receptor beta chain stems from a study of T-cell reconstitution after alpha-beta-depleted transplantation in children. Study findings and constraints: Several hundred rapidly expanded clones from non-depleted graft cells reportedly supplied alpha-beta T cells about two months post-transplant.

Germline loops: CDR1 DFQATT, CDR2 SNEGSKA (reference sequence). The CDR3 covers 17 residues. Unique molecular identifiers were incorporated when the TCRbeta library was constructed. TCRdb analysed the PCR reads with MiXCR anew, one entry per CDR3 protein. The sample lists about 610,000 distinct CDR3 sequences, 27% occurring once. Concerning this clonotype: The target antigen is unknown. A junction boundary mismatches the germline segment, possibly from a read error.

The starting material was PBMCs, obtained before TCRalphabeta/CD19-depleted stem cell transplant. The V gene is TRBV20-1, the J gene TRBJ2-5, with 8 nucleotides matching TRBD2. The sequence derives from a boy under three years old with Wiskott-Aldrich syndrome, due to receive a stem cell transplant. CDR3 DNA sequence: TGCTGTGCCAAAAATACCGGGACTAGTGACATCCGGGAGACCCAGTACTTC. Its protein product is CCAKNTGTSDIRETQYF.